This TCR beta chain was recovered during a study of vaccination and CD4 T cells after COVID-19. Overall study: Post-diagnosis, post-COVID samples were collected after a median approximately 97 days, ranging 35 to 161.

As regards this clonotype: The target antigen is unknown.

As for treatment: roughly 10-day PBMC culture with coronavirus spike peptide pools or control peptides (ViraFEST assay). Sequence data for DNA of cultured CD4+ T cells were generated by the Oncomine TCR Beta short-read assay. A single record per CDR3 protein comes from TCRdb applying MiXCR to the PCR reads. The table has about 14,000 distinct CDR3 sequences, 50% to 55% seen once. The source of this sequence is a human donor who had recovered from COVID-19. The sample consisted of CD4+ T cells from blood, cultured in vitro.

The CDR3 here is CASSKATGYGELFF. The CDR3 DNA follows: TGTGCCAGCAGCAAGGCGACAGGGTACGGGGAGCTGTTTTTT. The chain carries TRBV21-1 and TRBJ2-2; the D call of TRBD1 is as the table states it, not checked on the DNA. TRBV21-1 is a pseudogene. The CDR3 consists of 14 residues.